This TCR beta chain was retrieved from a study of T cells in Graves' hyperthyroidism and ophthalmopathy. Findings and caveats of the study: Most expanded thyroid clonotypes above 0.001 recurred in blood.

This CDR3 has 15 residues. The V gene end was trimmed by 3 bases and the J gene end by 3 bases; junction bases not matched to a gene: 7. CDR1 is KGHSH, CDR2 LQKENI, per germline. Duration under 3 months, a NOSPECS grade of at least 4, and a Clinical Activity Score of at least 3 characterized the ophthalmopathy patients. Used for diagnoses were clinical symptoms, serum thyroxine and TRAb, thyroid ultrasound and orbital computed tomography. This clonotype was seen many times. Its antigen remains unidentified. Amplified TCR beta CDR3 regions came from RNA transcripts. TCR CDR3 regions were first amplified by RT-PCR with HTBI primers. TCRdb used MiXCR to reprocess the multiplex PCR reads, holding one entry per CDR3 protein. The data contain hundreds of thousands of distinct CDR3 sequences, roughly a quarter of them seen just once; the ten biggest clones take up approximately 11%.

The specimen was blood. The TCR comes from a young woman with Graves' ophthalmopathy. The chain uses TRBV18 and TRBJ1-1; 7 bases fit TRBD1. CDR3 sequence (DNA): TGTGCCAGCTCACCGGTACAGGGGTCGCACACTGAAGCTTTCTTT. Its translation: CASSPVQGSHTEAFF.